This TCR beta chain is from a study of blood T cell repertoires in COVID-19. On the study more broadly: Both acute and convalescent COVID-19 samples were obtained from the United States, Italy and Spain.

The germline gives CDR1 ENHRY, CDR2 SYGVKD. The V gene end was trimmed by 5 bases and the J gene end by 2 bases; junction bases not matched to a gene: 12. The CDR3 sequence is 17 residues long. Authors' data handling: From reference gene primer amplification, estimates of nucleated cell counts were derived. The table came from immunoSEQ multiplex PCR; TCRdb's copy has only in-frame clones and leaves some out. For V, J and clone size, that table is used; D and trimming come from the DNA. Found here are about 150,000 clones, about 85% of them singletons; the top ten hold roughly 4%. This study enrolled people aged roughly 18 to 90 from approximately 24 US geographic areas. Participants classified as exposed had met a COVID-19 case within 2 weeks before study entry.

Sequences were obtained from PBMCs or T cells enriched from blood (not recorded which). The chain uses TRBV10-3 and TRBJ1-5, with 7 bases lining up with TRBD1. This sequence originates from a middle-aged woman who had been exposed to COVID-19. CDR3 nucleotides: TGTGCCATCAGTCCGGGGCAGGGGGATAATCGCAATCAGCCCCAGCATTTT. Translating it yields CAISPGQGDNRNQPQHF.